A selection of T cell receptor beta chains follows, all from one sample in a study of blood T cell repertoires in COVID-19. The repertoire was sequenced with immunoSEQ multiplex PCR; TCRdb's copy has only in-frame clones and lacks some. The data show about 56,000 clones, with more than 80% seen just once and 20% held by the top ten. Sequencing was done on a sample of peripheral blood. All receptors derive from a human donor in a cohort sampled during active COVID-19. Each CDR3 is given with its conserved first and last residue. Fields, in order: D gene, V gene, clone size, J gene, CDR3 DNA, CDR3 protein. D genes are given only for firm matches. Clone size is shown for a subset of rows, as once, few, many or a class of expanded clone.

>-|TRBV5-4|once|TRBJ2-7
TGTGCCAGCAGGACTGATTTCTCCTACGAGCAGTACTTC
CASRTDFSYEQYF
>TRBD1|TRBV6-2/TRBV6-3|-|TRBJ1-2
TGTGCCAGCAGCACCGGGACAGGGGACTATGGCTACACCTTC
CASSTGTGDYGYTF
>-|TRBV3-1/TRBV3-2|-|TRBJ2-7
TGTGCCAGCAGCCAAGCGGGGGACTCCTACGAGCAGTACTTC
CASSQAGDSYEQYF
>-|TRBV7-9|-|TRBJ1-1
TGTGCCAGCAGCAGACAGGCGGTTTTAACTGAAGCTTTCTTT
CASSRQAVLTEAFF
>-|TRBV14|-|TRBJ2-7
TGTGCCAGCAGCCAAGAGCTACGCAGGCCTGGCTACGAGCAGTACTTC
CASSQELRRPGYEQYF
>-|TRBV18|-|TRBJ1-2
TGTGCCAGCTCACCACCGGACATATTAAACTATGGCTACACCTTC
CASSPPDILNYGYTF
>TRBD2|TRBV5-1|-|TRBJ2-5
TGCGCCAGCAGCTCTCCTAGCGGAGGTACCCAAGAGACCCAGTACTTC
CASSSPSGGTQETQYF
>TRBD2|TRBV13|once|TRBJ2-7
TGTGCCAGCAGCCGAGGTCGCGGGGGGCATGTCTACGAGCAGTACTTC
CASSRGRGGHVYEQYF
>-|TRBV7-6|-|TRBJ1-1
TGTGCCAGCAGCTTAGCCCCGGGGGGGGCTGACACTGAAGCTTTCTTT
CASSLAPGGADTEAFF
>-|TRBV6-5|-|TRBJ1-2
TGTGCCAGCAGACTCACCTTACAGGGTGTAAGCTACACCTTC
CASRLTLQGVSYTF
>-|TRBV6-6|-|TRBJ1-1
TGTGCCAGCAGTTTGGGCAGGGCGAACACTGAAGCTTTCTTT
CASSLGRANTEAFF
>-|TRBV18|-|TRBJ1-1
TGTGCCAGCTCCCTGCGGCGGATAAACACTGAAGCTTTCTTT
CASSLRRINTEAFF
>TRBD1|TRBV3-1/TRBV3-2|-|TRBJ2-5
TGTGCCAGCAGCCAAGATCGGGCAGGGGGTTCCAATTACCAAGAGACCCAGTACTTC
CASSQDRAGGSNYQETQYF
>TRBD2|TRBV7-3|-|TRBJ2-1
TGTGCCAGCAGGACTAGCGGGGGAAATGAGCAGTTCTTC
CASRTSGGNEQFF
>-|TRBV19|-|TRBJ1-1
TGTGCCAGTAGTATATGGAGGGGACGGATGAACACTGAAGCTTTCTTT
CASSIWRGRMNTEAFF
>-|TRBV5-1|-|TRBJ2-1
TGCGCCAGCAGGCGGGATATCTCGTACAATGAGCAGTTCTTC
CASRRDISYNEQFF
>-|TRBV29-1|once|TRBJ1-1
TGCAGCGTTGACCCCAGGGGTTCGGGGACTGAAGCTTTCTTT
CSVDPRGSGTEAFF
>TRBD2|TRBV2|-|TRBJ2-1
TGTGCCAGCAGTGAAACCAGGACTAGCGGGGGCTACAATGAGCAGTTCTTC
CASSETRTSGGYNEQFF
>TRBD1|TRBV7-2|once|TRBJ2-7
TGTGCCAGCAGCTTAGCGACAGGGACCTCTTTCGCCTACGAGCAGTACTTC
CASSLATGTSFAYEQYF
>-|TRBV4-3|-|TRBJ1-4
TGCGCCAGCAGCCCAATGCTCGAGGGTCGGTATAATGAAAAACTGTTTTTT
CASSPMLEGRYNEKLFF
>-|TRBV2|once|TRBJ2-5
TGTGCCAGCAGTGACGGCAGGTCTCAAGAGACCCAGTACTTC
CASSDGRSQETQYF
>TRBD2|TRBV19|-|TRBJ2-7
TGTGCCAGTAGTATAACTAGCGGGATCGGCTCCTACGAGCAGTACTTC
CASSITSGIGSYEQYF
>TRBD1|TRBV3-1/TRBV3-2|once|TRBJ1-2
TGTGCCAGCAGGGGGACAGGGGGCGACTATGGCTACACCTTC
CASRGTGGDYGYTF
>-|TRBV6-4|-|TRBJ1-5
TGTGCCAGCAGTGACGGACAGAACAATCAGCCCCAGCATTTT
CASSDGQNNQPQHF
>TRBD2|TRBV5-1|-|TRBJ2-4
TGCGCCAGCAGCCGGGGGGAGTGGGGCAAAAACATTCAGTACTTC
CASSRGEWGKNIQYF
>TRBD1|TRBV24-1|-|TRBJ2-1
TGTGCCACCAGTGATTCGACAGGGTCATGGTTCTTC
CATSDSTGSWFF
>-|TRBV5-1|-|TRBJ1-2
TGCGCCAGCAGTTCGGGGGTGGAAGTTTATGGCTACACCTTC
CASSSGVEVYGYTF
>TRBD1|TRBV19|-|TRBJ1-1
TGTGCCAGCCGACAGGGGGGCACTGAAGCTTTCTTT
CASRQGGTEAFF
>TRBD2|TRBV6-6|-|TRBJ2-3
TGTGCCAGCAGTCGCGGACTAGTCGGGATCGAGGGCACAGATACGCAGTATTTT
CASSRGLVGIEGTDTQYF
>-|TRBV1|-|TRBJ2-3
TGCACCAGCCGGCGAGCGGGGCCCACAGATACGCAGTATTTT
CTSRRAGPTDTQYF
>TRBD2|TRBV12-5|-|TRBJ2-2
TGTGCTAGTGCGGAGCGGGGGGGCCGGAACACCGGGGAGCTGTTTTTT
CASAERGGRNTGELFF
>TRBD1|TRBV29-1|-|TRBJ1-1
TGCAGCGTTCGGACAGGGAACACTGAAGCTTTCTTT
CSVRTGNTEAFF
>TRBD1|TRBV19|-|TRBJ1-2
TGTGCCAGTAGTGTGGGGACAGAAGATCAAAAGTACACCTTC
CASSVGTEDQKYTF
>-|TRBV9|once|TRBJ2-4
TGTGCCAGCAGCGTAGGATCTAGCCAAAACATTCAGTACTTC
CASSVGSSQNIQYF
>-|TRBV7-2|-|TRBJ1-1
TGTGCCAGCAGCCCCCAAGCGAACACTGAAGCTTTCTTT
CASSPQANTEAFF
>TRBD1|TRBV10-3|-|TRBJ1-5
TGTGCCCCCCTTACATCACCGGGACAGGGGGGTGGTCAGCCCCAGCATTTT
CAPLTSPGQGGGQPQHF
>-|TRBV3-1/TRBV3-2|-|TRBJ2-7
TGTGCCAGCAGCCAAGATCTTAGCTATCTGGCCTACGAGCAGTACTTC
CASSQDLSYLAYEQYF
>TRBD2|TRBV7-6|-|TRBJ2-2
TGTGCCAGCAGCCCCAGCGGGGGGCCTATCACCGGGGAGCTGTTTTTT
CASSPSGGPITGELFF
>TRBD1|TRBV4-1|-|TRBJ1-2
TGCGCCAGCAGCCAAGGAGGACAGGAGTCTAACTATGGCTACACCTTC
CASSQGGQESNYGYTF
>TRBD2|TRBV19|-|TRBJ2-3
TGTGCCAGTAGTCCTAGCGGGGGGGCCTTTCGCACAGATACGCAGTATTTT
CASSPSGGAFRTDTQYF
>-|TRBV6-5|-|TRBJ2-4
TGTGCCAGCATCGGAGGGAGTCTAGCCAAAAACATTCAGTACTTC
CASIGGSLAKNIQYF
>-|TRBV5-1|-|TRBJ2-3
TGCGCCAGCAGCGCACTCCGGGAGTCCCAGCCCACAGATACGCAGTATTTT
CASSALRESQPTDTQYF
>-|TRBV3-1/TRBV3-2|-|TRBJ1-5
TGTGCCAGCAGCCAAGGCAAGAATAGTTTTCTCGGCAATCAGCCCCAGCATTTT
CASSQGKNSFLGNQPQHF
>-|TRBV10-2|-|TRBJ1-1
TGCGCCAGCAGCGTACAGGGAGTCACTGAAGCTTTCTTT
CASSVQGVTEAFF
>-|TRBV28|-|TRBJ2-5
TGTGCCAGCAGGCGCGATCTCCGGAGTTCCGGGACCCAGTACTTC
CASRRDLRSSGTQYF
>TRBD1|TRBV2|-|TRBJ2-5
TGTGCCAGAAAGGGACAGGGGCAAGAGACCCAGTACTTC
CARKGQGQETQYF
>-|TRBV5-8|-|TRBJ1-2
TGTGCCAGCAGCTTAAGGGGACTCCTGCCCTATGGCTACACCTTC
CASSLRGLLPYGYTF
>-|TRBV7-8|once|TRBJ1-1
TGTGCCAGCAGCTTACGACAGGCCGACACTGAAGCTTTCTTT
CASSLRQADTEAFF
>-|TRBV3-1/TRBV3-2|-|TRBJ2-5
TGTGCCAGCAGCCAAGATGAAGGAGGGAAGACCCAGTACTTC
CASSQDEGGKTQYF
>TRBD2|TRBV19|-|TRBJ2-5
TGTGCCAGTAGTCCCCTAGGGCGGGGGGGGCAAGAGACCCAGTACTTC
CASSPLGRGGQETQYF
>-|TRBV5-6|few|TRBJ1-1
TGTGCCAGCAGCTTCGGACAGCCTGAAGCTTTCTTT
CASSFGQPEAFF
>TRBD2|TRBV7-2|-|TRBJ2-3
TGTGCCAGCAGCTTAAGGGGTTGGCGGGGGGGCCGAGTCACAGATACGCAGTATTTT
CASSLRGWRGGRVTDTQYF
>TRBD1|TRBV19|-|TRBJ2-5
TGTGCCAGTAGTATGACAGGGCACCTTAACCAAGAGACCCAGTACTTC
CASSMTGHLNQETQYF
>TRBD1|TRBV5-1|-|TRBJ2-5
TGCGCCAGCAGCTTGGAGAGGGGGCCCGCGGAGACCCAGTACTTC
CASSLERGPAETQYF
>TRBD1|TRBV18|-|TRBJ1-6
TGTGCCAGCTCACCTTACCCCCCGGGACAGAGTAATTCACCCCTCCACTTT
CASSPYPPGQSNSPLHF
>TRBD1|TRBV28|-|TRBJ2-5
TGTGCCAGCACCGAGGGACAGGGGACCGGGACCCAGTACTTC
CASTEGQGTGTQYF
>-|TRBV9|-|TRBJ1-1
TGTGCCAGCAGCGTAGCCGGGAACACTGAAGCTTTCTTT
CASSVAGNTEAFF
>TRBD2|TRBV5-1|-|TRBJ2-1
TGCGCCAGCAGCTTGGGGCGGGGGTACTACAATGAGCAGTTCTTC
CASSLGRGYYNEQFF
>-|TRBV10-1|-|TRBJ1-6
TGCGCCAGCAACTTACTTCTGGGACACTATAATTCACCCCTCCACTTT
CASNLLLGHYNSPLHF
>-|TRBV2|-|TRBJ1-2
TGTGCCAGCAGAAAAGACAGGTCCTATGGCTACACCTTC
CASRKDRSYGYTF